Below, 7 T cell receptor beta chains from the same sample are listed, as sequenced in a study of T cell clusters in autoimmune cytopenias. Some 39,000 genome equivalents of blood DNA were amplified for TRB. Multiplex touch-down PCR amplified TRB using TRB-A and TRB-B pools in one tube. TCRdb reprocessed the multiplex PCR reads; each CDR3 protein has one entry and no DNA is given. This repertoire includes under 9,500 distinct CDR3 sequences. Sequencing used peripheral blood. These TCRs come from a human donor with an autoimmune cytopenia or autoimmune hepatitis (not recorded which).

The chain is built from TRBV6-1 and TRBJ1-3. The CDR3 totals 13 residues. Germline CDR1 and CDR2: MNHNS and SASEGT. CDR3 amino acids: CASSWVGGNTIYF.

The gene calls are TRBV29-1 and TRBJ2-3; the D call from TCRdb, TRBD1, cannot be confirmed without DNA. CDR1 and CDR2 from the germline V gene are SQVTM and ANQGSEA. The CDR3 spans 17 residues. The CDR3 here is CSVRGQSFLTSTDTQYF.

The chain has TRBV7-2 and TRBJ1-6; TCRdb reports TRBD1, a call that lacks DNA to check it against. Germline-derived CDR1 and CDR2 are SGHTA and FQGNSA. The CDR3 contains 15 residues. CDR3: CASSLEGTGDSPLHF.

By frequency, this clonotype registers medium-sized (0.01 to 0.1%). CDR3 in amino acids: CATSAGGHTDTQYF. The chain joins TRBV15 to TRBJ2-3; the D gene TCRdb calls, TRBD2, cannot be checked with no DNA. Germline lookup yields CDR1 LNHNV and CDR2 YYDKDF (reference sequence). The CDR3 spans 14 residues. Full variable domain (missing parts from reference TRBV15 and TRBJ2-3): DAMVIQNPRYQVTQFGKPVTLSCSQTLNHNVMYWYQQKSSQAPKLLFHYYDKDFNNEADTPDNFQSRRPNTSFCFLDIRSPGLGDTAMYLCATSAGGHTDTQYFGPGTRLTVL.

This chain links TRBV6-5 with TRBJ2-7. The V gene's germline CDR1 is MNHEY and CDR2 SVGAGI. CDR3 length: 13 residues. This CDR3 reads CASSYSSQKEQYF.

This clonotype is labeled medium-sized (0.01 to 0.1%) based on frequency. The chain links TRBV30 to TRBJ1-1. Germline assignment: CDR1 GTSNPN and CDR2 SVGIG (reference sequence). This CDR3 contains 12 residues. The chain's CDR3 is CAWSVHHTEAFF.

Judged by frequency, this clonotype is medium-sized (0.01 to 0.1%). The chain uses TRBV5-1 and TRBJ2-3. Per the germline V gene, CDR1 is SGHRS and CDR2 is YFSETQ. This CDR3 contains 15 residues. CDR3 sequence reads: CASSMTDPSTDTQYF.